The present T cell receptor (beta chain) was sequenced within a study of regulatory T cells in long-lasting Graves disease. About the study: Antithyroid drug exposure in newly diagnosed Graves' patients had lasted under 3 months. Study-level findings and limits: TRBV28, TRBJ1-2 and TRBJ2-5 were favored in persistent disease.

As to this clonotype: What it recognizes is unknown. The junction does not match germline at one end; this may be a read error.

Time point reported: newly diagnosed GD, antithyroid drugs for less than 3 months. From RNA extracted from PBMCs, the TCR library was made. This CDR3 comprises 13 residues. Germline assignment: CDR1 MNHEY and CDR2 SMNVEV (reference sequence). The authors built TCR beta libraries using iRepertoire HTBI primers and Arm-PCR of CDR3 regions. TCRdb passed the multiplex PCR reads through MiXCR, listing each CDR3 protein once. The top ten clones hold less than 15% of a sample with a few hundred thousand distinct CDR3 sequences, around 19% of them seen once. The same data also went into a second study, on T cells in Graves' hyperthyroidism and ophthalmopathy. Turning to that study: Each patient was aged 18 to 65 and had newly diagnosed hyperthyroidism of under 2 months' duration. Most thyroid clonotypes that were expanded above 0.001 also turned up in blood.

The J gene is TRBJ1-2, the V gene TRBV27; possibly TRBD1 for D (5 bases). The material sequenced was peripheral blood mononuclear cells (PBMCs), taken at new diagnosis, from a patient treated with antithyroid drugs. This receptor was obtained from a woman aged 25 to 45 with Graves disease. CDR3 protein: CASSFGGNYGYAF. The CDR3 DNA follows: TGTGCCAGCAGTTTTGGGGGAAACTATGGCTACGCCTTC.